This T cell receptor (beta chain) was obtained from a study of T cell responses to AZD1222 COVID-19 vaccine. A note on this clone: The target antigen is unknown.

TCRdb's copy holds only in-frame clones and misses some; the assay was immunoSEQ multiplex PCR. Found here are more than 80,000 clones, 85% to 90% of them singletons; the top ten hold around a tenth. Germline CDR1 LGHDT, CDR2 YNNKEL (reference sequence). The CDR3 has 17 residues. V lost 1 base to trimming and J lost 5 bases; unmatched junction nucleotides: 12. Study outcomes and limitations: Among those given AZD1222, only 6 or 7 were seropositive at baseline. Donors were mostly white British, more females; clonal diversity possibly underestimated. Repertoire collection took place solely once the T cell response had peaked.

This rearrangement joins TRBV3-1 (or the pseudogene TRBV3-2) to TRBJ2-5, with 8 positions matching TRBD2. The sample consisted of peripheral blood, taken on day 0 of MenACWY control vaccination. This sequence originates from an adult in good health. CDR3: CASSQATGATGGETQYF. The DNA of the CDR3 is TGTGCCAGCAGCCAAGCCACAGGAGCCACGGGAGGGGAGACCCAGTACTTC.